The 26 T cell receptor beta chains reported below all come from one sample, sequenced in a study of siplizumab effects on memory and regulatory T cells. Sequencing was performed with immunoSEQ multiplex PCR; in TCRdb, only in-frame clones are kept and a portion is missing. The sample lists about 100,000 clones; 94% were seen once. The sample taken for sequencing was non-Treg CD4+ T cells sorted from blood. These receptors originate from a human donor in good health.

The chain links TRBV27 to TRBJ2-3; 7 nucleotides match TRBD1. Trimming at V came to 6 bases and at J to 2 bases, leaving 5 bases not matched to a gene. This CDR3 comprises 14 residues. CDR1 is MNHEY, CDR2 SMNVEV, per germline (reference sequence). This CDR3 is CASSPGQITDTQYF. The CDR3, as DNA: TGTGCCAGCAGCCCGGGACAGATCACAGATACGCAGTATTTT.

The chain carries TRBV4-2 and TRBJ2-3; a possible D gene is TRBD1 (5 bases). Trimming shortened V by 0 bases and J by 4 bases, and 11 bases separated the two germline ends. The CDR3 has 15 amino acids. Germline V gives CDR1 LGHNA, CDR2 YNFKEQ. The CDR3 loop is CASSQDGQGSDTQYF. Written as DNA, the CDR3 is TGTGCCAGCAGCCAAGATGGGCAGGGATCAGATACGCAGTATTTT.

The chain carries TRBV5-1 and TRBJ2-3; no reliable D call. Trimming stripped 0 bases from V and 3 bases from J, with 11 bases between. Germline V gene data show CDR1 as SGHRS and CDR2 as YFSETQ. CDR3 length: 15 amino acids. Here the CDR3 reads CASSLGTTVTDTQYF. The CDR3 nucleotides read TGCGCCAGCAGCTTGGGAACTACCGTAACAGATACGCAGTATTTT.

The chain couples TRBV5-4 to TRBJ2-7, with no clear D. Germline V gives CDR1 SGHNT, CDR2 YYREEE (reference sequence). Trimming stripped 0 bases from V and 2 bases from J, with 6 bases between. CDR3 length: 13 amino acids. The CDR3 coding sequence is TGTGCCAGCAGCTTGGAGAGAACCTACGAGCAGTACTTC. Residues: CASSLERTYEQYF.

V and J are TRBV7-9 and TRBJ1-1; D ambiguous. The germline V gene has CDR1 SEHNR and CDR2 FQNEAQ (reference sequence). Trimming removed 1 base from V and 7 bases from J, with 10 bases in between. The CDR3 totals 13 residues. This CDR3 is CASSLGGMGEAFF. CDR3 DNA sequence: TGTGCCAGCAGCTTAGGAGGTATGGGTGAAGCTTTCTTT.

Comment on this clone: The junction does not match germline at one end; this may be a read error. The V gene is TRBV18, the J gene TRBJ2-5, with no clear D. Germline V gives CDR1 KGHSH, CDR2 LQKENI. The CDR3 covers 11 residues. CDR3 sequence: CTSSPQETQYF. The CDR3, as DNA: TGTACCAGCTCACCTCAAGAGACCCAGTACTTC.

The chain links TRBV11-2 to TRBJ1-1, with D unclear. Germline CDR1 and CDR2: SGHAT and FQNNGV. V was trimmed by 1 base and J by 7 bases, leaving 16 bases between them. The CDR3 consists of 15 residues. Written as DNA, the CDR3 is TGTGCCAGCAGCTTAGTGCTGGTTACGAATGGTGAAGCTTTCTTT. Its translation is CASSLVLVTNGEAFF.

The rearrangement uses TRBV10-3 and TRBJ2-3; 12 positions match TRBD2. Germline V CDR1 and CDR2: ENHRY, SYGVKD. The CDR3 is 16 amino acids. Trimming cost V 10 bases and J 3 bases; bases outside gene matches: 11. CDR3 nucleotide sequence: TGTGCCACGTCTAGCGGGAGGGTCAAAGTGACAGATACGCAGTATTTT. Its protein is CATSSGRVKVTDTQYF.

This clone was found once. The chain links TRBV7-3 to TRBJ2-6, with a tentative D call TRBD2 (6 bases). The V end lost 1 base, the J end lost 2 bases, and 15 bases lay between the germline ends. This CDR3 has 18 residues. Germline CDR1 reads SGHTA; CDR2 reads FQGTGA. In DNA form, the CDR3 reads TGTGCCAGCAGCTTAAGCGGGGTGGCAGCGACTGGGGCCAACGTCCTGACTTTC. Amino acid sequence: CASSLSGVAATGANVLTF.

This clone was detected once. The V call is TRBV5-6, the J call TRBJ1-5; D may be TRBD1 (6 bases). There are 14 residues in the CDR3. With 0 bases removed from V and 7 bases from J, the gap between germline ends came to 11 bases. Germline CDR1 and CDR2: SGHDT and YYEEEE. The CDR3 sequence: CASSLGQAGQPQHF. In DNA, the CDR3 is TGTGCCAGCAGCTTGGGACAGGCGGGACAGCCCCAGCATTTT.

J is TRBJ1-2 and V is TRBV5-6; D gene unclear. Trimming shortened V by 4 bases and J by 4 bases, and 11 bases separated the two germline ends. The CDR3 has 13 residues. CDR1 and CDR2 from the germline V gene are SGHDT and YYEEEE. The CDR3 here is CASSQTPPYGYTF. The CDR3 coding sequence is TGTGCCAGCAGCCAGACACCGCCCTATGGCTACACCTTC.

The chain employs TRBV9 and TRBJ2-1, with D possibly being TRBD2 (5 bases). V was cut by 0 bases and J by 12 bases, with 19 bases left in between. The CDR3 contains 15 residues. CDR1 and CDR2 from the germline V gene are SGDLS and YYNGEE. The CDR3: CASSVDEGAWPGQFF. The CDR3 nucleotides are TGTGCCAGCAGCGTAGATGAGGGAGCCTGGCCGGGGCAGTTCTTC.

To note about this clone: One end of the junction does not line up with germline, which may come from a read error. This chain uses TRBV7-7 with TRBJ2-3; D unresolved. The CDR3 has 15 amino acids. Per the germline V gene, CDR1 is SSHAT and CDR2 is FNYEAQ (reference sequence). In DNA, the CDR3 is TGTGCTAGCAGCCCGGTATTTGTTAGCACAGATACGCAGTATTTT. Amino acids: CASSPVFVSTDTQYF.

J is TRBJ2-3 and V is TRBV5-1, with D possibly being TRBD2 (6 bases). The CDR3 runs to 14 residues. Deletions cut 4 bases from V and 0 bases from J, with 9 bases between. Germline CDR1 SGHRS, CDR2 YFSETQ. CDR3 in DNA: TGCGCCAGCAGCCCGGGGACTAGCACAGATACGCAGTATTTT. Encoded protein: CASSPGTSTDTQYF.

This sequence joins TRBV7-2 and TRBJ2-3; D remains ambiguous. CDR1 is SGHTA, CDR2 FQGNSA, per germline. Trimming stripped 0 bases from V and 5 bases from J, with 9 bases between. There are 14 residues in the CDR3. In DNA, the CDR3 is TGTGCCAGCAGCTTAGCTCCCGACGGAGATACGCAGTATTTT. Amino acids: CASSLAPDGDTQYF.

This chain uses TRBV7-9 with TRBJ2-1; 11 bases line up with TRBD2. CDR1 is SEHNR, CDR2 FQNEAQ, per germline (reference sequence). With V trimmed by 4 bases and J by 6 bases, 5 bases remained unmatched. The CDR3 runs 15 residues. The CDR3 nucleotides are TGTGCCAGCAGCTCACTAGCGGGAGCTGGCAATGAGCAGTTCTTC. This translates into CASSSLAGAGNEQFF.

The chain carries TRBV9 and TRBJ1-4; tentatively, D is TRBD1 (6 bases). The germline V gene encodes CDR1 SGDLS and CDR2 YYNGEE. CDR3 length: 14 amino acids. Trimming took 2 bases from V and 3 from J, leaving 8 bases between them. This CDR3 is CASSVGQSNEKLFF. In DNA form, the CDR3 reads TGTGCCAGCAGCGTTGGACAGTCTAATGAAAAACTGTTTTTT.

The V call is TRBV5-5, the J call TRBJ2-5, with D possibly TRBD2 on 5 matching bases. Germline-derived CDR1 and CDR2 are SGHKS and YYEKEE (reference sequence). This CDR3 comprises 13 residues. V was pared by 4 bases and J by 5 bases, with 12 bases between. The DNA for the CDR3 is TGTGCCAGCAGCCTCTTTGCGGGCGAGACCCAGTACTTC. Protein product: CASSLFAGETQYF.

This clone was counted between two and nine times. This sequence joins TRBV30 and TRBJ2-2, with D possibly TRBD1 on 5 matching bases. This CDR3 has 14 residues. V dropped 8 bases and J dropped 5 bases, with 18 bases sitting between them. Germline CDR1 GTSNPN, CDR2 SVGIG (reference sequence). CDR3 DNA sequence: TGTGCCGGTCTAGGGGCATCGATGACCGGGGAGCTGTTTTTT. Translating gives CAGLGASMTGELFF.

The chain couples TRBV18 to TRBJ2-7; 7 bases are a match to TRBD1. The ends lost 4 bases at V and 2 bases at J; junction bases unmatched: 5. This CDR3 has 14 amino acids. The germline CDR1 and CDR2 sequences are KGHSH and LQKENI. This CDR3 reads CASSQGQSPYEQYF. The CDR3 DNA reads as TGTGCCAGCTCACAGGGACAGTCGCCCTACGAGCAGTACTTC.

The rearrangement joins TRBV5-6 to TRBJ2-3, with D possibly being TRBD2 (5 bases). This CDR3 is built from 15 residues. Trimming stripped 1 base from V and 1 base from J, with 10 bases between. The V gene's germline CDR1 is SGHDT and CDR2 YYEEEE. CDR3 nucleotides: TGTGCCAGCAGCTTGAGAGTCGGGGGCACAGATACGCAGTATTTT. Translated: CASSLRVGGTDTQYF.

The chain employs TRBV5-1 and TRBJ2-7; D remains unclear. V lost 4 bases, J lost 2 bases, and 7 bases lay in between. From germline, CDR1 is SGHRS and CDR2 YFSETQ. This CDR3 has 12 residues. DNA for the CDR3: TGCGCCAGCAGCCCGGACGCCTACGAGCAGTACTTC. As protein: CASSPDAYEQYF.

This chain uses TRBV5-1 with TRBJ1-2, with no clear D. Germline V gene sequence: CDR1 SGHRS, CDR2 YFSETQ. CDR3 length equals 14 residues. Between the trimmed V and J ends, which lost 0 bases and 7 bases, there was a span of 13 bases. CDR3 sequence (DNA): TGCGCCAGCAGCTTGGGGTCCGAAGCGGGTGGCTACACCTTC. This sequence encodes CASSLGSEAGGYTF.

CDR3 nucleotide sequence: TGTGCCAGCAGTCGGGGACAGGGGACAGAGACCCAGTACTTC. Encoded protein: CASSRGQGTETQYF. The rearrangement links TRBV6-5 to TRBJ2-5; 10 bases are shared with TRBD1. Germline V CDR1 and CDR2: MNHEY, SVGAGI. With V trimmed by 5 bases and J by 4 bases, 4 bases remained unmatched. The CDR3 loop spans 14 amino acids.

The rearrangement uses TRBV25-1 and TRBJ2-5; D is uncertain. The germline CDR1 and CDR2 sequences are MGHDK and SYGVNS. Trimming removed 5 bases at V and 2 bases at J, with 15 bases between. This CDR3 spans 15 amino acids. This chain's CDR3 is CASSHTRRIQETQYF. The CDR3, as DNA: TGTGCCAGCAGTCACACCCGACGGATTCAAGAGACCCAGTACTTC.

The V and J genes are TRBV9 and TRBJ2-6; the D is unclear. Germline-derived CDR1 and CDR2 are SGDLS and YYNGEE. V shed 4 bases and J shed 0 bases, with 8 bases lying between them. The CDR3 consists of 15 residues. This CDR3 reads CASSSRPSGANVLTF. The CDR3 DNA follows: TGTGCCAGCAGCTCAAGACCCTCTGGGGCCAACGTCCTGACTTTC.